This TCR beta chain was documented in a study of CD8 T cells in Susac syndrome. This CDR3 has 15 residues. Germline V gene lookup returns CDR1 LNHDA and CDR2 SQIVND (reference sequence). V lost 3 bases and J lost 8; bases outside the gene matches: 8. CD8+ and CD4+ T cells circulating in blood were sequenced for TCR beta. The authors reverse transcribed roughly 0.5 to 1 ug RNA with random hexamers. TCRdb fed the immunoSEQ multiplex PCR reads into MiXCR, producing one record per CDR3 protein. This sample has 100,000 to 150,000 distinct CDR3 sequences, with over 80% found just once. This clonotype was obtained from a human donor with multiple sclerosis. The genes are TRBV19 and TRBJ1-4; 8 nucleotides line up with TRBD1. The sequencing sample was made of CD8+ T cells from PBMCs. This CDR3 is CASSMDREGREKLFF. The CDR3 region has the DNA TGTGCCAGTAGTATGGACAGGGAAGGACGGGAAAAACTGTTTTTT.